Below are 5 T cell receptor beta chains sequenced from a single sample in a study of T cells in Graves' hyperthyroidism and ophthalmopathy. It was RNA transcripts that yielded the amplified TCR beta CDR3 regions. The HTBI primer set served for first-round RT-PCR of the TCR CDR3. TCRdb reprocessed the multiplex PCR reads via MiXCR and lists one record per CDR3 protein. The repertoire consists of some 250,000 distinct CDR3 sequences, with around 15% occurring once and the leading ten covering more than 30%. The sequenced sample was blood. Receptors were obtained from a woman aged 45-65 years with Graves' hyperthyroidism that later progressed to Graves' ophthalmopathy.

This clonotype was seen more than once but under ten times. The rearrangement joins TRBV20-1 to TRBJ1-1; 9 positions match TRBD1. This CDR3 is 15 amino acids long. CDR1 and CDR2 from the germline V gene are DFQATT and SNEGSKA (reference sequence). The trim removed 6 bases at V and 5 bases at J, leaving 13 bases unmatched. The CDR3 region has the DNA TGCAGTGCAGACAGGGCCGGGACAGGGAATACTGAAGCTTTCTTT. Translated, it gives CSADRAGTGNTEAFF.

This clonotype was counted many times. The CDR3 region is CASSTPAGGSYNEQFF. The CDR3 nucleotides are TGTGCCAGCAGTACCCCAGCGGGAGGTAGCTACAATGAGCAGTTCTTC. This rearrangement joins TRBV28 to TRBJ2-1; 9 bases align to TRBD2. Looked up from germline, CDR1 is MDHEN and CDR2 is SYDVKM. V was clipped by 5 bases and J by 3 bases; unmatched bases: 8. The CDR3 contains 16 residues.

This clonotype was seen at least ten times. The CDR3: CASSPVREEAFF. The CDR3 coding sequence is TGTGCCAGCTCACCAGTCCGGGAAGAAGCTTTCTTT. The chain recombines TRBV18 with TRBJ1-1; D is ambiguous. Germline V CDR1 and CDR2: KGHSH, LQKENI. V was trimmed by 2 bases and J by 8 bases, leaving 9 bases between them. This CDR3 contains 12 residues.

This clonotype was picked up many times. The V gene is TRBV19, the J gene TRBJ2-2, with TRBD1 matching 9 bases. V lost 5 bases and J lost 5; bases outside the gene matches: 6. This CDR3 is built from 15 residues. Germline CDR1 LNHDA, CDR2 SQIVND (reference sequence). The CDR3 DNA reads TGTGCCAGTAGTTCCGGGACAGGGATGACCGGGGAGCTGTTTTTT. It encodes CASSSGTGMTGELFF.

This clonotype was recorded at least ten times. The V call is TRBV20-1, the J call TRBJ2-3; unclear D gene. The V and J ends lost 3 bases and 1 base respectively, with 8 bases between them. This CDR3 has 13 residues. From germline, CDR1 is DFQATT and CDR2 SNEGSKA (reference sequence). The DNA of the CDR3 is TGCAGTGCTAGGGCCTCCCGCACAGATACGCAGTATTTT. Amino acid sequence: CSARASRTDTQYF.